Listed below are T cell receptor beta chains from one sample, sequenced in a study of shared clonotypes between healthy human individuals. TCRdb's table, derived via immunoSEQ multiplex PCR, lists solely in-frame clones and lacks some. There are over 2 million clones in the sample; roughly 94% occur only once, and around 1.1% lies in the top ten. What was sequenced was naive CD8+ T cells sorted from blood. These receptors originate from a man in his late teens or twenties in good health. CDR3s include the opening cysteine and the closing phenylalanine or tryptophan. D genes are given only for firm matches. Clone size is not always given. Where it is, it says once, few, many or a class for expanded clones.

>TRBV2|TRBJ1-6|NA|once
CASSEGGDNSPLHF
TGTGCCAGCAGTGAGGGGGGGGATAATTCACCCCTCCACTTT
>TRBV13|TRBJ1-2|NA|NA
CASSPGEGSRGYTF
TGTGCCAGCAGCCCCGGGGAGGGGTCAAGGGGCTACACCTTC
>TRBV20-1|TRBJ2-7|NA|NA
CSAPRTGEQYF
TGCAGTGCCCCTCGGACGGGTGAGCAGTACTTC
>TRBV19|TRBJ2-7|NA|NA
CASSNTYEQYF
TGTGCCAGTAGTAACACCTACGAGCAGTACTTC
>TRBV5-1|TRBJ2-7|TRBD2|once
CASSLASGTTEQYF
TGCGCCAGCAGCTTGGCGAGCGGGACTACCGAGCAGTACTTC
>TRBV6-5|TRBJ1-5|TRBD1|NA
CASSTGTAANQPQHF
TGTGCCAGCAGCACCGGGACAGCGGCTAATCAGCCCCAGCATTTT
>TRBV9|TRBJ2-7|TRBD2|NA
CASSQLAGGYEQYF
TGTGCCAGCAGCCAGCTAGCGGGAGGGTACGAGCAGTACTTC
>TRBV7-6|TRBJ1-3|NA|NA
CASSASTGTGNTIYF
TGTGCCAGCAGCGCCAGTACGGGGACTGGAAACACCATATATTTT
>TRBV6-5|TRBJ2-1|TRBD2|NA
CASKAGGLSEQFF
TGTGCCAGCAAAGCGGGGGGGCTAAGTGAGCAGTTCTTC
>TRBV2|TRBJ1-1|NA|NA
CASRATSDFEAFF
TGTGCCAGCAGGGCGACAAGCGACTTTGAAGCTTTCTTT
>TRBV19|TRBJ2-7|TRBD1|NA
CASSIYTGGRDEQYF
TGTGCCAGTAGTATTTATACAGGGGGCAGGGACGAGCAGTACTTC
>TRBV7-9|TRBJ1-5|TRBD1|NA
CASSAEDREYQPQHF
TGTGCCAGCAGCGCGGAGGACAGGGAGTATCAGCCCCAGCATTTT
>TRBV30|TRBJ1-1|TRBD1|NA
CAWEPGGTEAFF
TGTGCCTGGGAACCAGGGGGGACTGAAGCTTTCTTT
>TRBV27|TRBJ2-3|NA|NA
CASSSLGTVMADTQYF
TGTGCCAGCAGTTCTCTGGGGACCGTGATGGCAGATACGCAGTATTTT
>TRBV1|TRBJ1-1|NA|NA
CTSSQEKDTEAFF
TGCACCAGCAGCCAAGAGAAGGACACTGAAGCTTTCTTT
>TRBV5-4|TRBJ2-7|TRBD2|once
CASSHSGANNEQYF
TGTGCCAGCAGCCATAGCGGGGCGAACAACGAGCAGTACTTC
>TRBV6-1|TRBJ2-7|NA|NA
CASSERPPYEQYF
TGTGCCAGCAGTGAACGACCACCCTACGAGCAGTACTTC
>TRBV4-3|TRBJ1-2|TRBD1|NA
CASSPGQGLYGYTF
TGCGCCAGCAGCCCGGGACAGGGTCTTTATGGCTACACCTTC
>TRBV21-1|TRBJ1-2|NA|NA
CASSKWGGTGLCGYTF
TGTGCCAGCAGCAAGTGGGGCGGGACAGGACTTTGTGGCTACACCTTC
>TRBV11-2|TRBJ2-7|TRBD2|NA
CASSWGLAEAYEQYF
TGTGCCAGCAGCTGGGGACTAGCGGAGGCCTACGAGCAGTACTTC
>TRBV18|TRBJ2-2|NA|NA
CASSQQGVVNTGELFF
TGTGCCAGCTCCCAACAGGGCGTGGTGAACACCGGGGAGCTGTTTTTT
>TRBV28|TRBJ2-5|NA|once
CASSLGREETQYF
TGTGCCAGCAGTTTAGGCAGGGAAGAGACCCAGTACTTC
>TRBV5-1|TRBJ2-7|TRBD1|NA
CASSSRTGADEQYF
TGCGCCAGCAGCTCTCGGACAGGGGCGGACGAGCAGTACTTC
>TRBV19|TRBJ2-1|TRBD2|NA
CASSISHAGEVIF
TGTGCCAGTAGTATAAGTCACGCGGGAGAAGTAATCTTC
>TRBV15|TRBJ2-7|NA|NA
CATSPSGTSFYEQYF
TGTGCCACCAGCCCGTCCGGGACGAGTTTCTACGAGCAGTACTTC
>TRBV7-6|TRBJ2-7|NA|NA
CASSLGQVVGEQYF
TGTGCCAGCAGCTTAGGGCAGGTCGTTGGCGAGCAGTACTTC